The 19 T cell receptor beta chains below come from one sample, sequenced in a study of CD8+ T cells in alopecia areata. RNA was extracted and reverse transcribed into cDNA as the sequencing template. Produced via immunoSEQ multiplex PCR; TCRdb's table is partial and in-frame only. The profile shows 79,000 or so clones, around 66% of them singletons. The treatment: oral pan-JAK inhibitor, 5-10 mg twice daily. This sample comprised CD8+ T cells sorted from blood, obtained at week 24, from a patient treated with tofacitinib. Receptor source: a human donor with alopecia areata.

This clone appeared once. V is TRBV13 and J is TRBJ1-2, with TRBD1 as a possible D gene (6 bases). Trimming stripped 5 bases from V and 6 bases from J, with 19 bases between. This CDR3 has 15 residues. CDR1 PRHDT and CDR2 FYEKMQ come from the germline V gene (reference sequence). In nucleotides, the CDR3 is TGTGCCAGCAGCCCAAAGGGACAATCAGTGGATGGCTACACCTTC. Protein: CASSPKGQSVDGYTF. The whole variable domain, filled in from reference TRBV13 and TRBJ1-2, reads AAGVIQSPRHLIKEKRETATLKCYPIPRHDTVYWYQQGPGQDPQFLISFYEKMQSDKGSIPDRFSAQQFSDYHSELNMSSLELGDSALYFCASSPKGQSVDGYTFGSGTRLTVV.

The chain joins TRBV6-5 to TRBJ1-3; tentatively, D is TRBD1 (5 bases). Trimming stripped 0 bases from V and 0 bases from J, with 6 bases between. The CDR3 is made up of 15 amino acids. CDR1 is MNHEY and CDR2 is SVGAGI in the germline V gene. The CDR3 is CASSYSDTSGNTIYF. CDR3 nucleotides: TGTGCCAGCAGTTACTCGGACACCTCTGGAAACACCATATATTTT.

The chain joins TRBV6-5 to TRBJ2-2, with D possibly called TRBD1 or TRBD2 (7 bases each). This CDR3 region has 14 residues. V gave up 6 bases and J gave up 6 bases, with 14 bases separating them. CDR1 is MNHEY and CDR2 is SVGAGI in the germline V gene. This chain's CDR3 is CASRRTRGPGELFF. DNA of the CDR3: TGTGCCAGCAGACGGACTAGGGGGCCCGGGGAGCTGTTTTTT.

The DNA of the CDR3 is TGTGCCGCGGAGGGGTTTCAAACGACAGGGGCCAACGTCCTGACTTTC. This encodes CAAEGFQTTGANVLTF. The chain is built from TRBV10-3 and TRBJ2-6; D is possibly TRBD2 (6 bases). Trimming removed 11 bases from V and 4 bases from J, with 21 bases in between. CDR3 length equals 16 residues. Germline V gene lookup returns CDR1 ENHRY and CDR2 SYGVKD.

The CDR3 coding sequence is TGTGCCAGCAGGGAAACGGGACAGACTTTCCCCGGGGAGCTGTTTTTT. Translation gives CASRETGQTFPGELFF. The chain carries TRBV27 and TRBJ2-2; 7 positions agree with TRBD1. The trim removed 6 bases at V and 6 bases at J, leaving 13 bases unmatched. Germline V gene data show CDR1 as MNHEY and CDR2 as SMNVEV (reference sequence). The CDR3 contains 16 residues.

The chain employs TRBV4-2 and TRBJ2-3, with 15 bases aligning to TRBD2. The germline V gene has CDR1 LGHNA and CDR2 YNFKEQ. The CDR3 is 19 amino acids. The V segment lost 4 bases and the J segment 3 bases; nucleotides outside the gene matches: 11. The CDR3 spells CASSPWTSGRARGTDTQYF. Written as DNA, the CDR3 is TGTGCCAGCAGCCCCTGGACTAGCGGGAGGGCCAGGGGGACAGATACGCAGTATTTT.

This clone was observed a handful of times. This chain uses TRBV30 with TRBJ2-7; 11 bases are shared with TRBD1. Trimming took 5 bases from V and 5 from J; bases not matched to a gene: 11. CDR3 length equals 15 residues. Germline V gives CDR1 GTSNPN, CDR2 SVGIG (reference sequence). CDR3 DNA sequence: TGTGCCTGGTCCGGGACAGGGGGGCGCGTAGACGAGCAGTACTTC. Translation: CAWSGTGGRVDEQYF.

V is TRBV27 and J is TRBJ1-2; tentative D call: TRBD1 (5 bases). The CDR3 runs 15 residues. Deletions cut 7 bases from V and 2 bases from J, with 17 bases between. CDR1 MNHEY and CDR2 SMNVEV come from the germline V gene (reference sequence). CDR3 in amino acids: CASNRGDLGNYGYTF. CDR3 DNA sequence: TGTGCCAGCAATCGGGGGGACTTGGGCAACTATGGCTACACCTTC.

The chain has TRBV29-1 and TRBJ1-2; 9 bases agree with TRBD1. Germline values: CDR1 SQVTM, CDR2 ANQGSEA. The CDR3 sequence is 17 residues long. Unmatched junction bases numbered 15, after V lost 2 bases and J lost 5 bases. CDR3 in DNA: TGCAGCGTTGAAAGGACAGGGGATACGCGAGAGGCGTATGGCTACACCTTC. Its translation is CSVERTGDTREAYGYTF.

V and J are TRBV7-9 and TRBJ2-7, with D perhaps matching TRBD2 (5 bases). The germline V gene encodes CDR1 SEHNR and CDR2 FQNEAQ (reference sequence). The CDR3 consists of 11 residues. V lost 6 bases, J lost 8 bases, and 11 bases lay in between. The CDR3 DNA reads TGTGCCAGCAGGTCTGACTATAAGCAGTACTTC. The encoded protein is CASRSDYKQYF.

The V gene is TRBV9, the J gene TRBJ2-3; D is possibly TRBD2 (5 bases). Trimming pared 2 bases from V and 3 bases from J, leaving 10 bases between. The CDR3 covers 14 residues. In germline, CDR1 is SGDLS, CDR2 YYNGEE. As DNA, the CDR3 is TGTGCCAGCAGCGTGCTAGCAGGTACAGATACGCAGTATTTT. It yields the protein CASSVLAGTDTQYF. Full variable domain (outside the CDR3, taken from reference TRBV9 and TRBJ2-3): DSGVTQTPKHLITATGQRVTLRCSPRSGDLSVYWYQQSLDQGLQFLIQYYNGEERAKGNILERFSAQQFPDLHSELNLSSLELGDSALYFCASSVLAGTDTQYFGPGTRLTVL.

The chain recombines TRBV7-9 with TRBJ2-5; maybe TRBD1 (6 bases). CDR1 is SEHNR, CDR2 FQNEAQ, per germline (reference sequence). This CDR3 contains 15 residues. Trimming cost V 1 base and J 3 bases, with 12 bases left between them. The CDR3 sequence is CASSLVMAGEETQYF. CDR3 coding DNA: TGTGCCAGCAGCTTAGTGATGGCAGGGGAAGAGACCCAGTACTTC.

Here the CDR3 DNA reads TGTGCCAGCAGCCCCCCTTGGGGAGCTGGAAACACCATATATTTT. Protein product: CASSPPWGAGNTIYF. V and J are TRBV7-9 and TRBJ1-3; D is uncertain. From germline, CDR1 is SEHNR and CDR2 FQNEAQ (reference sequence). Between the trimmed V and J ends, which lost 5 bases and 2 bases, there was a span of 13 bases. The CDR3 totals 15 residues.

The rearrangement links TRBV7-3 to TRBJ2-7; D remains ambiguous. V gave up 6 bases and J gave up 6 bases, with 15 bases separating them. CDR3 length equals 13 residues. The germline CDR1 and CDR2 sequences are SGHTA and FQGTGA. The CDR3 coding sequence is TGTGCCAGCAGTCAGGCAGGTTCCAGCGAGCAGTACTTC. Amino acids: CASSQAGSSEQYF.

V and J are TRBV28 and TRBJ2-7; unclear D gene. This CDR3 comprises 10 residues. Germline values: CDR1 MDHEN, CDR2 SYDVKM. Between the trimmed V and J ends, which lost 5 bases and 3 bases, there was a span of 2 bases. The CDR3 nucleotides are TGTGCCAGCAGTGACTACGAGCAGTACTTC. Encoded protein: CASSDYEQYF. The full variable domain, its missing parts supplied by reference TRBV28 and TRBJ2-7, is DVKVTQSSRYLVKRTGEKVFLECVQDMDHENMFWYRQDPGLGLRLIYFSYDVKMKEKGDIPEGYSVSREKKERFSLILESASTNQTSMYLCASSDYEQYFGPGTRLTVT.

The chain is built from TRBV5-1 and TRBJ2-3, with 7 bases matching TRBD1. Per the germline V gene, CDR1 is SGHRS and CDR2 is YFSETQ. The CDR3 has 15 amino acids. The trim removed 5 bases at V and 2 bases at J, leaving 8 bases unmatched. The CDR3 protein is CASRPQGVTTDTQYF. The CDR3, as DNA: TGCGCCAGCAGACCTCAGGGGGTTACCACAGATACGCAGTATTTT. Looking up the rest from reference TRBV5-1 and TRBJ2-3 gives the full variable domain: KAGVTQTPRYLIKTRGQQVTLSCSPISGHRSVSWYQQTPGQGLQFLFEYFSETQRNKGNFPGRFSGRQFSNSRSEMNVSTLELGDSALYLCASRPQGVTTDTQYFGPGTRLTVL.

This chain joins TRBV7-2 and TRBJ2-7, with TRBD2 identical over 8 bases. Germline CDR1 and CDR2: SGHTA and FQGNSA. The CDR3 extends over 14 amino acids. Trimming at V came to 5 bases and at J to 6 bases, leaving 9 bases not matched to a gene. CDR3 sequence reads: CASSTVSGVVEQYF. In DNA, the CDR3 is TGTGCCAGCAGCACCGTTAGCGGGGTGGTCGAGCAGTACTTC.

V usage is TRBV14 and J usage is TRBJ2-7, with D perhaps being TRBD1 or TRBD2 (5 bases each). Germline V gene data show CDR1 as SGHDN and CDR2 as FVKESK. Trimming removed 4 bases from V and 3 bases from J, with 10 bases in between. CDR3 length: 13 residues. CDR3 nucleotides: TGTGCCAGCAGCCGGGACGGATACTACGAGCAGTACTTC. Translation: CASSRDGYYEQYF.

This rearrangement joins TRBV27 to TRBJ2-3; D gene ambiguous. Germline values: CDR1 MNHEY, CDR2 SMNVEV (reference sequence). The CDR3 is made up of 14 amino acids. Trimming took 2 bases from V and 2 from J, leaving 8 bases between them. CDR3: CASSLKTSTDTQYF. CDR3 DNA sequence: TGTGCCAGCAGTTTAAAGACCTCCACAGATACGCAGTATTTT.